Each of the 13 T cell receptor beta chains below was sequenced from the same sample in a study of CXCR3-negative and CXCR3-positive naive CD8 T cells. UMI-labeled 5' RACE yielded the TRB cDNA libraries. Reanalyzing the 5' RACE reads, TCRdb keeps one entry per CDR3 protein, without DNA. This sample's clone table lists some 130,000 distinct CDR3 sequences. Sequenced material: naive CXCR3- CD8+ T cells from blood. Subset indicated: CD45RO-CCR7+CD27+CD95- naive CD8+ T cells lacking CXCR3 (TNR3-). These receptors were obtained from a human donor in good health. Some clones in this sample may be carry-over from other donors' samples.

V and J are TRBV7-9 and TRBJ2-3; TCRdb reports TRBD1, a call that lacks DNA to check it against. Looked up from germline, CDR1 is SEHNR and CDR2 is FQNEAQ (reference sequence). This CDR3 comprises 15 residues. The CDR3 sequence is CASSFLQGGTDTQYF.

This chain connects TRBV29-1 to TRBJ1-2; the D gene TCRdb calls, TRBD1, cannot be checked with no DNA. Germline assignment: CDR1 SQVTM and CDR2 ANQGSEA. This CDR3 comprises 16 residues. CDR3 sequence: CSVEHLGQAKFDGYTF.

The V and J genes are TRBV7-9 and TRBJ2-7; without DNA, the TCRdb call of TRBD1 cannot be checked. This CDR3 contains 13 residues. In germline, CDR1 is SEHNR, CDR2 FQNEAQ (reference sequence). The CDR3: CASSFPGRYEQYF.

The chain has TRBV5-6 and TRBJ2-1; the D gene TCRdb calls, TRBD1, cannot be checked with no DNA. The CDR3 is 15 residues long. Looked up from germline, CDR1 is SGHDT and CDR2 is YYEEEE. The CDR3 loop is CASSIAARRGIEQFF.

The chain carries TRBV27 and TRBJ2-1; checking the TCRdb D call of TRBD1 is not possible without DNA. Germline V lookup: CDR1 MNHEY, CDR2 SMNVEV (reference sequence). The CDR3 contains 16 residues. The CDR3 sequence: CASSPLAGAGYNEQFF.

The V gene is TRBV6-2 or TRBV6-3, the J gene TRBJ2-1; there is no DNA to check the TCRdb D call of TRBD2. There are 12 residues in the CDR3. The V gene's germline CDR1 is MNHEY and CDR2 SVGEGT. CDR3 loop: CASKSAGGEQFF.

The CDR3 protein is CSVEDLEYGYTF. The chain is built from TRBV29-1 and TRBJ1-2. The germline V gene has CDR1 SQVTM and CDR2 ANQGSEA. The CDR3 runs 12 residues.

The J gene is TRBJ2-3, the V gene TRBV20-1; as DNA is missing, the TRBD1 call by TCRdb cannot be tested. CDR3 length equals 14 residues. Germline V CDR1 and CDR2: DFQATT, SNEGSKA (reference sequence). CDR3 region: CSARQGRKTDTQYF.

This sequence joins TRBV7-2 and TRBJ2-2; TCRdb's D gene call, TRBD2, goes unchecked for lack of DNA. This CDR3 has 16 amino acids. The germline gives CDR1 SGHTA, CDR2 FQGNSA. CDR3 sequence reads: CASSLLAGGPSGELFF.

The chain has TRBV25-1 and TRBJ1-1; TCRdb selects TRBD1, and the lack of DNA leaves this call unchecked. This CDR3 comprises 16 residues. Germline V gives CDR1 MGHDK, CDR2 SYGVNS. The CDR3 loop reads CASSEQGKGVSTEAFF.

The chain uses TRBV9 and TRBJ2-7. The CDR3 contains 15 residues. Germline CDR1 and CDR2: SGDLS and YYNGEE. The CDR3 sequence is CASSPWPSVNHEQYF.

The chain couples TRBV6-2 or TRBV6-3 to TRBJ2-1; there is no DNA to check the TCRdb D call of TRBD1. CDR1 MNHEY and CDR2 SVGEGT come from the germline V gene. There are 15 residues in the CDR3. CDR3 residues: CASSYLGGGPDEQFF.

The chain recombines TRBV9 with TRBJ2-7. CDR3 size: 14 residues. Per germline, CDR1 SGDLS and CDR2 YYNGEE. CDR3 in amino acids: CASSVLAQDYEQYF.